This TCR beta chain was captured by sequencing in a study of radiation and T cells in renal cell carcinoma (dated by TCRdb to about 2020). Concerning the study at large: Samples were obtained from a clinical trial, in which 15 Gy stereotactic body radiation therapy was delivered to primary renal cell carcinomas and nephrectomy was performed 4 weeks later. In total, 50 to 60 samples, comprising 25 or so tumors and around 27 peripheral blood samples, were subjected to TCR beta sequencing. Across all 50 or so samples, approximately 4,000,000 unique CDR3 nucleotide sequences, encoding approximately 2.5 million unique CDR3 amino acid sequences, were identified.

TCR beta libraries were generated from genomic DNA with the immunoSEQ kit, following the manufacturer's recommendations. For library preparation, a first multiplex PCR was performed with proprietary primers, followed by a second PCR in which unique barcodes were added, and bead cleanups were performed after each round. Each sample batch included a kit-provided positive control reaction and a negative control reaction. The final libraries were assessed on an Agilent 4200 TapeStation D1000 ScreenTape, pooled by volume, and quantified by qPCR. Sequencing ran on an Illumina NextSeq500 with a MidOutput 150-cycle cartridge, using 156 Read1 and 15 Index1 cycles with kit custom primers. The pooled library was loaded at about 1 pM with about 21% PhiX control spiked in. The study's own analysis went as follows. Vendor-processed data were analyzed in R, and a clonotype was defined as all T cells sharing the same CDR3 nucleotide sequence. For clone abundance analyses, frequencies were normalized to the 10,000 most abundant clones per sample. Before analysis, public T cell clones were removed, and these numbered fewer than five per sample on average. Tumor-enriched clonotypes and baseline blood-enriched clonotypes were defined as those with an abundance difference of at least 32-fold between compartments. Clonotypes expanded or contracted between blood time points were identified with a beta-binomial differential abundance model. Tumor-blood repertoire similarity was measured with the Baroni-Urbani and Buser coefficient, and groups were compared using two-tailed Wilcoxon tests in R. The source is immuneACCESS, and TCRdb retained only in-frame sequences with V and J called. Part of the clones is not carried over; for the studies checked, unresolved V genes explain less than half of this, and the remainder is unexplained. V and J calls and clone size come straight from that table; D and trimming were deduced from the DNA. Present in this sample are about 150,000 clones, roughly nine tenths of which were seen just once. The biggest ten clones account for 3.5% to 5% of the sample.

This specimen's time point label, interpreted: baseline pretreatment blood. Read against the paper, the sample's treatment or condition label means: 15 Gy SBRT to primary tumor, nephrectomy 4 weeks later. To track tumor-enriched clonotypes, serial peripheral blood was sampled from radiation-treated patients at baseline and at 2 weeks and 4 weeks after SBRT. Renal cell carcinoma with clear cell pathology was present in all patients. Genomic DNA for TCR sequencing was prepared using the QIAamp DNA Blood Mini Kit (Qiagen). Samples were included in the analyses only if all quality control checks were passed. Looking up the germline V gene (reference sequence) yields CDR1 GTSNPN and CDR2 SVGIG. V is shortened by 1 base, J by 7 bases, and the region joining them spans 5 bases. Including the terminal cysteine and phenylalanine, the CDR3 comprises 11 residues. The read is trimmed to its CDR3 DNA, 33 bases read in frame from base 1.

Overall study results and their limits: Because no pretreatment tumor biopsies were available, whether clonotypes were present in the tumor at baseline could not be determined. In blood, the top tumor clonotypes increased between baseline and 2 weeks post-radiation and then shrank by 4 weeks, which suggests that tumor-resident clones expanded only transiently. The single-armed trial design could not address effects of radiation dose or scheduling on the TCR repertoire. Tracking of blood repertoire dynamics stopped at approximately four weeks after treatment, with no follow-up past that point.

On this clone itself: It lacks a known antigen. The sample holds no much larger clone one base away, and base qualities are not on file.

The clonotype originates from a woman in her seventies with renal cell carcinoma. This receptor chain uses TRBV30 and TRBJ2-1; too little of a D gene remains to name it. The input for sequencing was blood, taken from a patient whose treatment included radiotherapy and nephrectomy. The nucleotide sequence reads as follows: TGTGCCTGGAGTGGGCGGAATGAGCAGTTCTTC. It translates as CAWSGRNEQFF.